This entry features one TCR beta chain sequence. No antigen is known for it. The data originate from a study of graft-versus-host responses after intestinal transplantation. Study background: Anti-thymocyte globulin induction was given to all recipients, followed by tacrolimus and steroids for about 3 years.

Only in-frame clones appear in the TCRdb table, and some are missing; sequencing was by immunoSEQ multiplex PCR. The sample includes about 97,000 clones, roughly 90% of them seen just once. Germline V gene lookup returns CDR1 MNHNY and CDR2 SVGAGI (reference sequence). V dropped 5 bases and J dropped 10 bases, with 12 bases sitting between them. The CDR3 has 12 residues. Study findings and constraints: Peak circulating GvH clone levels were associated with early post-transplant HvG declines.

The TCR originated in a human patient who received an intestinal transplant, so some T cells may come from the graft donor. The chain joins TRBV6-6 to TRBJ1-5; D gene ambiguous. Specimen: PBMCs, collected 450 to 460 days after intestinal transplant. The CDR3 is CASSTLTRPQHF. CDR3 DNA sequence: TGTGCCAGCAGTACCCTCACCCGCCCCCAGCATTTT.